Below, 31 T cell receptor beta chains from the same sample are listed, as sequenced in a study of OX40 agonist ivuxolimab in advanced cancers. Data came from immunoSEQ multiplex PCR; TCRdb stores just in-frame clones and leaves some out. The repertoire holds 20,000 to 25,000 clones, with over 70% as singletons. The starting material was CD4+ or CD8+ T cells sorted from blood, obtained in a trial of the OX40 agonist ivuxolimab. The receptors stem from an adult with an advanced solid tumor such as melanoma, head and neck, liver or kidney cancer.

The V call is TRBV18, the J call TRBJ1-3, with 7 bases identical to TRBD1. The J segment lost 6 bases and the V segment lost 0 bases, leaving 2 bases of the junction unmatched. In germline, CDR1 is KGHSH, CDR2 LQKENI. The CDR3 consists of 14 residues. CDR3 nucleotides: TGTGCCAGCTCACCACCGACAGGGATAAACACCATATATTTT. It encodes CASSPPTGINTIYF.

The V gene is TRBV27, the J gene TRBJ2-1; 9 bases match TRBD2. Trimming took 7 bases from V and 8 from J; bases not matched to a gene: 12. The CDR3 is 15 amino acids. The V gene's germline CDR1 is MNHEY and CDR2 SMNVEV (reference sequence). DNA for the CDR3: TGTGCCAGCAATGGACCGGGACTAGCTCTCGATGAGCAGTTCTTC. Its protein is CASNGPGLALDEQFF.

The chain uses TRBV4-1 and TRBJ2-5; 15 bases map to TRBD2. The ends lost 4 bases at V and 4 bases at J; junction bases unmatched: 10. Germline assignment: CDR1 MGHRA and CDR2 YSYEKL. This CDR3 has 18 residues. The CDR3 loop reads CASSRSGRTSGRGETQYF. CDR3 DNA: TGCGCCAGCAGCCGGAGCGGTCGGACTAGCGGGAGGGGAGAGACCCAGTACTTC.

J is TRBJ2-2 and V is TRBV11-1; D uncertain. The CDR3 consists of 15 residues. V lost 1 base and J lost 4, with 10 bases in between. Germline V gene data show CDR1 as SGHAT and CDR2 as FQDESV (reference sequence). Here the CDR3 DNA reads TGTGCCAGCAGCTTAGGGTTGCCGGGCACCGGGGAGCTGTTTTTT. Translating it yields CASSLGLPGTGELFF. The variable domain in full, completed from reference TRBV11-1 and TRBJ2-2, reads EAEVAQSPRYKITEKSQAVAFWCDPISGHATLYWYRQILGQGPELLVQFQDESVVDDSQLPKDRFSAERLKGVDSTLKIQPAELGDSAMYLCASSLGLPGTGELFFGEGSRLTVL.

The chain has TRBV7-9 and TRBJ1-5, with a weak D call TRBD1 (5 bases). The V end was cut by 5 bases, the J end by 3 bases, with 14 bases between. Germline CDR1 is SEHNR and CDR2 is FQNEAQ (reference sequence). This CDR3 has 15 residues. CDR3 in DNA: TGTGCCAGCAGCCAATGGGACGGCTACAATCAGCCCCAGCATTTT. It is translated as CASSQWDGYNQPQHF. Drawing the rest from reference TRBV7-9 and TRBJ1-5, the complete variable domain is DTGVSQNPRHKITKRGQNVTFRCDPISEHNRLYWYRQTLGQGPEFLTYFQNEAQLEKSRLLSDRFSAERPKGSFSTLEIQRTEQGDSAMYLCASSQWDGYNQPQHFGDGTRLSIL.

V and J are TRBV5-6 and TRBJ2-3; D possibly corresponds to TRBD2 (5 bases). Germline V gives CDR1 SGHDT, CDR2 YYEEEE. The V end lost 4 bases, the J end lost 5 bases, and 8 bases lay between the germline ends. The length of the CDR3 is 12 residues. CDR3 in DNA: TGTGCCAGCAGCCTGGCGGGAGATACGCAGTATTTT. Residues: CASSLAGDTQYF.

The CDR3 region has the DNA TGTGCCAGCAGTGAGTTGGCGGGGGCGCTTATCACTGAAGCTTTCTTT. It encodes CASSELAGALITEAFF. The chain employs TRBV6-1 and TRBJ1-1; possible D gene TRBD1, 6 bases. The V gene's germline CDR1 is MNHNS and CDR2 SASEGT. Between the trimmed V and J ends, which lost 3 bases and 4 bases, there was a span of 18 bases. The CDR3 covers 16 residues.

The rearrangement links TRBV28 to TRBJ1-2; no clear D. The CDR3 runs 14 residues. Trimming cost V 6 bases and J 3 bases, with 14 bases left between them. Per germline, CDR1 MDHEN and CDR2 SYDVKM. CDR3 sequence reads: CASRPASGYYGYTF. The CDR3 DNA is TGTGCCAGCAGACCTGCCTCGGGGTACTATGGCTACACCTTC.

The chain joins TRBV25-1 to TRBJ1-2; 7 nucleotides align to TRBD1. The ends lost 7 bases at V and 3 bases at J; junction bases unmatched: 5. CDR1 MGHDK and CDR2 SYGVNS come from the germline V gene. This CDR3 has 13 residues. DNA for the CDR3: TGTGCCAGCACTCGACAGGGAGACTATGGCTACACCTTC. Its translation: CASTRQGDYGYTF.

This clone was found a few times. The chain has TRBV19 and TRBJ2-7; D ambiguous. Trimming stripped 9 bases from V and 4 bases from J, with 10 bases between. Germline V gives CDR1 LNHDA, CDR2 SQIVND (reference sequence). The CDR3 consists of 11 residues. CDR3 coding DNA: TGTGCCAGGTCAAATTCTTACGAGCAGTACTTC. Translated, it gives CARSNSYEQYF.

The chain carries TRBV20-1 and TRBJ2-7; D is unresolved. Germline V gene data show CDR1 as DFQATT and CDR2 as SNEGSKA (reference sequence). The length of the CDR3 is 11 residues. V gave up 1 base and J gave up 3 bases, with 4 bases separating them. The CDR3 nucleotides are TGCAGTGCTAGAGGAGACTACGAGCAGTACTTC. This translates into CSARGDYEQYF.

The V and J genes are TRBV5-6 and TRBJ2-7, with 11 positions matching TRBD2. The germline V gene has CDR1 SGHDT and CDR2 YYEEEE. The J segment lost 5 bases and the V segment lost 4 bases, leaving 2 bases of the junction unmatched. This CDR3 has 13 residues. The CDR3 nucleotides read TGTGCCAGCAGCCCGGGACTAGCGGACGAGCAGTACTTC. Amino acid sequence: CASSPGLADEQYF.

The J gene is TRBJ1-1, the V gene TRBV5-1; unclear D gene. The CDR3 has 14 residues. The germline V gene encodes CDR1 SGHRS and CDR2 YFSETQ. The V end was cut by 4 bases, the J end by 1 base, with 11 bases between. DNA for the CDR3: TGCGCCAGCAGCCCAAACCTAGGGAACACTGAAGCTTTCTTT. Residues: CASSPNLGNTEAFF.

The V call is TRBV5-1, the J call TRBJ2-7, with D hard to call. The germline CDR1 and CDR2 sequences are SGHRS and YFSETQ. The V end was cut by 2 bases, the J end by 1 base, with 16 bases between. The CDR3 sequence is 16 residues long. CDR3 DNA: TGCGCCAGCAGCTTCATTCCCACTGGGCTTTCCTACGAGCAGTACTTC. Residues: CASSFIPTGLSYEQYF.

This clone was seen just once. The junction differs from germline at one of its ends, possibly a read error. J is TRBJ2-5 and V is TRBV18; D is undetermined. The CDR3 extends over 12 amino acids. Germline CDR1 is KGHSH and CDR2 is LQKENI. The CDR3 here is CVSSSEQETQYF. CDR3 nucleotides: TGTGTCAGCTCATCAGAACAAGAGACCCAGTACTTC.

This clone has just one count. The V gene is TRBV6-1, the J gene TRBJ1-5, with 9 nucleotides matching TRBD1. The CDR3 has 15 residues. Germline V gene sequence: CDR1 MNHNS, CDR2 SASEGT. J lost 6 bases, V lost 6 bases, and 9 bases had no gene match. CDR3 region: CASSKVQGAVQPQHF. CDR3 coding DNA: TGTGCCAGCAGCAAAGTACAGGGGGCGGTTCAGCCCCAGCATTTT.

J is TRBJ2-7 and V is TRBV7-6; 7 nucleotides match TRBD1. Trimming cost V 5 bases and J 1 base; bases outside gene matches: 14. From germline, CDR1 is SGHVS and CDR2 FNYEAQ. The length of the CDR3 is 17 residues. CDR3 region: CASSTRLTGPLSYEQYF. In nucleotides, the CDR3 is TGTGCCAGCAGCACTCGACTGACAGGGCCGCTTTCCTACGAGCAGTACTTC.

The chain is built from TRBV30 and TRBJ1-2, with a weak D call TRBD1 (5 bases). There are 13 residues in the CDR3. CDR1 and CDR2 from the germline V gene are GTSNPN and SVGIG (reference sequence). Trimming took 0 bases from V and 4 from J, leaving 9 bases between them. The chain's CDR3 is CAWSVETVYGYTF. CDR3 in DNA: TGTGCCTGGAGTGTAGAGACAGTCTATGGCTACACCTTC.

This sequence joins TRBV7-2 and TRBJ2-1, with a weak D call TRBD2 (5 bases). CDR1 SGHTA and CDR2 FQGNSA come from the germline V gene. Trimming pared 5 bases from V and 6 bases from J, leaving 11 bases between. The CDR3 consists of 13 residues. The CDR3 bases are TGTGCCAGCAGCCCCGCTAGCACCAATGAGCAGTTCTTC. This encodes CASSPASTNEQFF.

The chain links TRBV5-1 to TRBJ1-1; maybe TRBD1 (6 bases). The CDR3 length is 15 residues. The germline V and J ends were trimmed by 0 bases and 0 bases, with 9 bases remaining between them. Germline values: CDR1 SGHRS, CDR2 YFSETQ. The CDR3 bases are TGCGCCAGCAGCTTGGAAGGACAGATGAACACTGAAGCTTTCTTT. The encoded protein is CASSLEGQMNTEAFF.

The CDR3 protein is CASSPIGGDNEKLFF. CDR3 nucleotides: TGCGCCAGCAGCCCGATCGGAGGCGATAATGAAAAACTGTTTTTT. The chain joins TRBV5-1 to TRBJ1-4; unclear D gene. Germline lookup yields CDR1 SGHRS and CDR2 YFSETQ. The CDR3 is 15 residues long. The V and J ends lost 4 bases and 4 bases respectively, with 14 bases between them.

The genes are TRBV4-2 and TRBJ2-3; maybe TRBD1 (6 bases). Germline V lookup: CDR1 LGHNA, CDR2 YNFKEQ. Trimming took 0 bases from V and 1 from J, leaving 11 bases between them. The CDR3 totals 16 residues. CDR3 nucleotides: TGTGCCAGCAGCCAAGAGGGGGCCGTAGGCACAGATACGCAGTATTTT. The encoded protein is CASSQEGAVGTDTQYF.

The chain has TRBV5-1 and TRBJ1-1; a possible D gene is TRBD1 (5 bases). This CDR3 is 15 amino acids long. Germline V lookup: CDR1 SGHRS, CDR2 YFSETQ. Trimming cost V 4 bases and J 0 bases, with 13 bases left between them. For the CDR3, the DNA is TGCGCCAGCAGCCATACCGGGGGTTTGAACACTGAAGCTTTCTTT. It specifies CASSHTGGLNTEAFF.

The chain carries TRBV5-1 and TRBJ2-5, with TRBD2 matching over 14 bases. The J call may not be correct, given that the DNA end is closer to TRBJ2-7. Per germline, CDR1 SGHRS and CDR2 YFSETQ. CDR3 size: 16 residues. The CDR3 region has the DNA TGCGCCAGCAGCTACCAGACTAGCGGGAGGGCCTACGAGCAGTACTTC. Amino acids: CASSYQTSGRAYEQYF.

J is TRBJ2-5 and V is TRBV11-2; 8 nucleotides align to TRBD2. The CDR3 is made up of 15 amino acids. The junction had 7 bases not matched to a gene; V was cut back by 5 bases and J by 2 bases. Germline V CDR1 and CDR2: SGHAT, FQNNGV. This chain's CDR3 is CASSTIAGKQETQYF. The DNA of the CDR3 is TGTGCCAGCAGCACCATAGCGGGAAAGCAAGAGACCCAGTACTTC.

The rearrangement links TRBV7-9 to TRBJ2-3, with 11 positions matching TRBD2. J was trimmed by 5 bases and V by 5 bases; bases with no gene match: 9. The germline V gene encodes CDR1 SEHNR and CDR2 FQNEAQ (reference sequence). This CDR3 is 16 amino acids long. CDR3 protein: CASSTGTSGWGDTQYF. CDR3 sequence (DNA): TGTGCCAGCAGCACCGGGACTAGCGGTTGGGGAGATACGCAGTATTTT.

The chain carries TRBV12-5 and TRBJ2-2; D remains unclear. V was shortened by 3 bases and J by 2 bases, with 4 bases between the two germline ends. The CDR3 has 13 residues. Germline CDR1 reads LGHNT; CDR2 reads FRNRAP. CDR3 nucleotides: TGTGCTAGTGGTTTCGGAAACACCGGGGAGCTGTTTTTT. Translation: CASGFGNTGELFF.

This clone has only one observation. The rearrangement joins TRBV29-1 to TRBJ2-5; 8 bases align to TRBD2. The germline gives CDR1 SQVTM, CDR2 ANQGSEA. J was trimmed by 2 bases and V by 6 bases; bases with no gene match: 14. The CDR3 contains 16 residues. CDR3 DNA: TGCAGCGTCCTAGGTGGGCTAGCGGGTCTACAAGAGACCCAGTACTTC. It yields the protein CSVLGGLAGLQETQYF.

The chain couples TRBV4-1 to TRBJ2-3, with 7 bases fitting TRBD1. The CDR3 covers 14 residues. The germline CDR1 and CDR2 sequences are MGHRA and YSYEKL. Losses at the gene ends were 4 bases for V and 7 bases for J; bases not matched to a gene: 8. CDR3 in amino acids: CASSLNPDRNTQYF. In DNA form, the CDR3 reads TGCGCCAGCAGCCTGAATCCGGACAGGAATACGCAGTATTTT.

The chain has TRBV2 and TRBJ2-5, with 8 bases lining up with TRBD1. With V trimmed by 6 bases and J by 2 bases, 5 bases remained unmatched. The CDR3 spans 14 residues. Germline V gene lookup returns CDR1 SNHLY and CDR2 FYNNEI. Here the CDR3 DNA reads TGTGCCAGCAGCTGGACAGGGAAACAAGAGACCCAGTACTTC. This translates into CASSWTGKQETQYF.

The chain has TRBV30 and TRBJ1-2, with no clear D. V gave up 4 bases and J gave up 4 bases, with 13 bases separating them. The CDR3 has 13 amino acids. The germline gives CDR1 GTSNPN, CDR2 SVGIG (reference sequence). CDR3 sequence: CAWNLARGYGYTF. CDR3 in DNA: TGTGCCTGGAATTTGGCCCGTGGCTATGGCTACACCTTC.